This is a list of T cell receptor beta chains from one sample in a study of T cells in Graves' hyperthyroidism and ophthalmopathy. From the multiplex PCR reads, TCRdb called clonotypes with MiXCR, one entry per CDR3 protein. The sample carries around 600,000 distinct CDR3 sequences, roughly 15% recorded once. Sequenced input: blood. Receptors originate from a woman aged 45 to 65 with Graves' ophthalmopathy. Each CDR3 is given without its conserved first and last residue.

CDR3	V	J
AISGPSTGTYGYT	TRBV10-3	TRBJ1-2
SVGWGTAYEQY	TRBV29-1	TRBJ2-7
STSTGTNSNQPQH	TRBV29-1	TRBJ1-5
SARGALAGEFNEQF	TRBV20-1	TRBJ2-1
ASSSWDRVRHTDTQY	TRBV7-2	TRBJ2-3
ASSGSGFSSDTQY	TRBV2	TRBJ2-3
ASSHEARAGELF	TRBV4-2	TRBJ2-2
SVSGIVGTEAF	TRBV29-1	TRBJ1-1
SASSGGTSGSRDTQY	TRBV20-1	TRBJ2-3
ASSRLAGVGEQY	TRBV6-2/TRBV6-3	TRBJ2-7
ASSYRGNYEQY	TRBV19	TRBJ2-7
ASRTLGQGTEQY	TRBV10-1	TRBJ2-7
ASSLALSSSYEQY	TRBV6-1	TRBJ2-7
ASSRQQNQPQH	TRBV28	TRBJ1-5
ASSRGVAGELF	TRBV7-3	TRBJ2-2
ASSLEAGPGNEQF	TRBV7-8	TRBJ2-1
AWSPLEGSEQY	TRBV30	TRBJ2-7
ASSWNGTPYEQY	TRBV28	TRBJ2-7
SVGENTEAF	TRBV29-1	TRBJ1-1
ASGSRGRADTQY	TRBV28	TRBJ2-3
ASRMTGGIYEQY	TRBV14	TRBJ2-7
ASSTPDPGQGEGTFSGANVLT	TRBV19	TRBJ2-6
ASSLAPEPNSNQPQH	TRBV7-2	TRBJ1-5
ASSLGQYPSTDTQY	TRBV12-3/TRBV12-4	TRBJ2-3
ATSDLFGGSYNEQF	TRBV24-1	TRBJ2-1
SVPGQGSSNYGYT	TRBV29-1	TRBJ1-2
ASGPTRQGPSTDTQY	TRBV12-5	TRBJ2-3
ASSQVAVDYGYT	TRBV3-1	TRBJ1-2
ASSGRSGGEQY	TRBV5-5	TRBJ2-7
ASSLEEGQGISGYT	TRBV7-8	TRBJ1-2
ASSRGLVREAQY	TRBV6-1	TRBJ2-5
AARGQRNTEAF	TRBV10-2	TRBJ1-1
ASSSGQYGGELF	TRBV13	TRBJ2-2
ASSSPATWRGTEAF	TRBV28	TRBJ1-1
ASSLGGIGQETQY	TRBV5-4	TRBJ2-5
ASSIEEGYNEQF	TRBV19	TRBJ2-1
ASSGGSADTQY	TRBV2	TRBJ2-3